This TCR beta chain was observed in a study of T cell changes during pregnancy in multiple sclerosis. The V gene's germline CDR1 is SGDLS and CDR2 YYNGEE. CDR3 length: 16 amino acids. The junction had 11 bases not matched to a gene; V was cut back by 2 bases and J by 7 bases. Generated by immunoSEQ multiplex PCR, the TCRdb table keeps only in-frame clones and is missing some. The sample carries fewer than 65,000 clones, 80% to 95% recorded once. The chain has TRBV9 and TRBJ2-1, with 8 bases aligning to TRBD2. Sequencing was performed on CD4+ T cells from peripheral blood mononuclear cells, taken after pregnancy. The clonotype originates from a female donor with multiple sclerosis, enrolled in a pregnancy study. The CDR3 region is CASSVLFSGSRNEQFF. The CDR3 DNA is TGTGCCAGCAGCGTTTTATTCAGCGGGAGTCGGAATGAGCAGTTCTTC. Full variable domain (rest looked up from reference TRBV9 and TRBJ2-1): DSGVTQTPKHLITATGQRVTLRCSPRSGDLSVYWYQQSLDQGLQFLIQYYNGEERAKGNILERFSAQQFPDLHSELNLSSLELGDSALYFCASSVLFSGSRNEQFFGPGTRLTVL.